This paragraph covers one T cell receptor beta chain sequence. Repertoires were generated with immunoSEQ multiplex PCR, while TCRdb's copy carries only in-frame clones and drops some. This table has approximately 50,000 clones, around 92% appearing once. This sample stems from a study of T cell changes during pregnancy in multiple sclerosis. The germline CDR1 and CDR2 sequences are SGHTA and FQGNSA. The trim removed 1 base at V and 5 bases at J, leaving 4 bases unmatched. The CDR3 runs 15 residues. The source was CD4+ T cells from peripheral blood mononuclear cells, collected after pregnancy. The TCR originated in a female donor with multiple sclerosis, enrolled in a pregnancy study. The chain is built from TRBV7-2 and TRBJ2-1; 8 bases are shared with TRBD2. The CDR3 DNA is TGTGCCAGCAGCTTAGTCGGGACTAGGAACAATGAGCAGTTCTTC. Amino acids: CASSLVGTRNNEQFF.